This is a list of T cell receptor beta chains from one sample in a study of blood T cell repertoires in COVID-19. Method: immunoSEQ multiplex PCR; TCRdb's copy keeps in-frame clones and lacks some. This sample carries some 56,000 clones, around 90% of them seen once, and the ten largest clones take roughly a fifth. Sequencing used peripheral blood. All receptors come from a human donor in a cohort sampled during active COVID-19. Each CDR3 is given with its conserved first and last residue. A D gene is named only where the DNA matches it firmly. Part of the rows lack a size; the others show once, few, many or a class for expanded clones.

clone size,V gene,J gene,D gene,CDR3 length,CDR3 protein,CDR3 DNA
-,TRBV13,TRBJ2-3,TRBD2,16,CASSLGLALSTDTQYF,TGTGCCAGCAGCTTAGGACTAGCGCTTAGCACAGATACGCAGTATTTT
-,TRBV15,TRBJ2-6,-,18,CATSRDYEGAGGANVLTF,TGTGCCACCAGCAGAGATTACGAGGGGGCGGGAGGGGCCAACGTCCTGACTTTC
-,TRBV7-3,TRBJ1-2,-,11,CASRGGDGYTF,TGTGCCAGCCGGGGAGGGGATGGCTACACCTTC
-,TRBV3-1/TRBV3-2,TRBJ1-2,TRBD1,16,CASSVQGALGADGYTF,TGTGCCAGCAGCGTACAGGGGGCGCTTGGTGCCGATGGCTACACCTTC
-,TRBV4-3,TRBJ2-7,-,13,CASSQGGSGEQYF,TGCGCCAGCAGCCAGGGGGGAAGTGGCGAGCAGTACTTC
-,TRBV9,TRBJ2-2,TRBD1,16,CASSPQGHQNTGELFF,TGTGCCAGCAGCCCACAGGGGCACCAGAACACCGGGGAGCTGTTTTTT
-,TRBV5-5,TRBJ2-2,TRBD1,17,CASSLQPGQGVGGELFF,TGTGCCAGCAGCTTACAACCGGGACAGGGGGTAGGCGGGGAGCTGTTTTTT
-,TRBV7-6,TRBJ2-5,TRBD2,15,CASSPRSGGKETQYF,TGTGCCAGCAGCCCCCGTAGCGGGGGAAAAGAGACCCAGTACTTC
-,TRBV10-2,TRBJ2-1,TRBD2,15,CASSVGSGGYNEQFF,TGCGCCAGCAGTGTGGGTAGCGGGGGTTACAATGAGCAGTTCTTC
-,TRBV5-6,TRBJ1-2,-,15,CASSLVGNSNYGYTF,TGTGCCAGCAGCTTGGTTGGCAATTCTAACTATGGCTACACCTTC
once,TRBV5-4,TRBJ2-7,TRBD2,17,CASSKGLAGLSSYEQYF,TGTGCCAGCAGCAAAGGACTAGCGGGCCTGAGCTCCTACGAGCAGTACTTC
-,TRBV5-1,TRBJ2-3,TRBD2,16,CASSPYLAGAGDTQYF,TGCGCCAGCAGCCCCTATCTAGCGGGGGCGGGAGATACGCAGTATTTT
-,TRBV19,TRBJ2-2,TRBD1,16,CASSIATGAYTGELFF,TGTGCCAGTAGTATAGCTACAGGGGCGTACACCGGGGAGCTGTTTTTT
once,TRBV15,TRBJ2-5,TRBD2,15,CATSRDSGGQETQYF,TGTGCCACCAGCAGAGATAGCGGGGGCCAAGAGACCCAGTACTTC
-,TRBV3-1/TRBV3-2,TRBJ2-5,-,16,CASSQMWTIIQETQYF,TGTGCCAGCAGCCAGATGTGGACTATTATCCAAGAGACCCAGTACTTC
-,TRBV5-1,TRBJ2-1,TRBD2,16,CASSLDPSGGYNEQFF,TGCGCCAGCAGCTTGGATCCTAGCGGGGGTTACAATGAGCAGTTCTTC
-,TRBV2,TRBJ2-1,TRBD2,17,CASKGGSSGDRYNEQFF,TGTGCCAGCAAAGGGGGTTCTAGCGGGGATCGTTACAATGAGCAGTTCTTC
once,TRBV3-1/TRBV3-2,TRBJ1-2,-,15,CASSNDRLANYGYTF,TGTGCCAGCAGCAACGACAGGTTAGCTAACTATGGCTACACCTTC
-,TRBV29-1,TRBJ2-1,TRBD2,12,CSTRGSYNEQFF,TGCAGCACCCGCGGGAGTTACAATGAGCAGTTCTTC
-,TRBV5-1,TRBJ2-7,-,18,CASRGRPGTPVDSYEQYF,TGCGCCAGCAGGGGTAGACCCGGGACACCTGTTGACTCCTACGAGCAGTACTTC
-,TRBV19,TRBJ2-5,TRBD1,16,CASSIGDRLLQETQYF,TGTGCCAGTAGTATCGGGGACAGGCTACTCCAAGAGACCCAGTACTTC
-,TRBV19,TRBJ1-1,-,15,CASSSWGWNWTEAFF,TGTGCCAGTAGTTCCTGGGGCTGGAATTGGACTGAAGCTTTCTTT
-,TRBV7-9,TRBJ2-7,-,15,CASSLGVGGYYEQYF,TGTGCCAGCAGCTTAGGGGTGGGGGGTTACTACGAGCAGTACTTC
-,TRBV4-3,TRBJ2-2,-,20,CASSQVLPGGGSASTGELFF,TGCGCCAGCAGCCAAGTTCTCCCTGGGGGGGGCAGCGCGAGCACCGGGGAGCTGTTTTTT
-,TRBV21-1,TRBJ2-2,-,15,CASSISGGFGGELFF,TGTGCCAGCAGCATTAGCGGGGGGTTCGGCGGGGAGCTGTTTTTT
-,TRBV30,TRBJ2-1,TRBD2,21,CAWSGPTGTSSLRANYNEQFF,TGTGCCTGGAGTGGGCCTACCGGGACTAGCTCCCTGAGGGCGAACTACAATGAGCAGTTCTTC
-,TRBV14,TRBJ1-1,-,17,CASSQESLLFGRTEAFF,TGTGCCAGCAGCCAAGAAAGCCTACTATTTGGGAGGACTGAAGCTTTCTTT
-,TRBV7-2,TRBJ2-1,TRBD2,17,CASSFPSGGDSYNEQFF,TGTGCCAGCAGCTTCCCTAGCGGGGGGGATTCCTACAATGAGCAGTTCTTC
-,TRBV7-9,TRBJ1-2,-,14,CASSSPGRGEGYTF,TGTGCCAGCAGCTCCCCGGGCAGGGGTGAAGGCTACACCTTC
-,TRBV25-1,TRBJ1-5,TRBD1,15,CASSDGTGGDQPQHF,TGTGCCAGCAGTGATGGGACAGGGGGTGATCAGCCCCAGCATTTT
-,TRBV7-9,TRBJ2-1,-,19,CASSAIRGAAGDTYNEQFF,TGTGCCAGCAGTGCCATCCGGGGTGCGGCGGGGGACACCTACAATGAGCAGTTCTTC
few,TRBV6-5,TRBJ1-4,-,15,CASSPLWDMDEKLFF,TGTGCCAGCAGCCCCCTATGGGACATGGATGAAAAACTGTTTTTT
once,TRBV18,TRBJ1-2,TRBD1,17,CASSPPNGQESLLGYTF,TGTGCCAGCTCACCACCTAATGGACAGGAGTCTTTACTTGGCTACACCTTC
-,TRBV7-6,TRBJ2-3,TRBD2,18,CASSGGTSGGVSTDTQYF,TGTGCCAGCAGCGGAGGGACTAGCGGGGGTGTTAGCACAGATACGCAGTATTTT
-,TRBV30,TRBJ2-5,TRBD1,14,CAWGGQGTQETQYF,TGTGCCTGGGGGGGACAGGGGACACAAGAGACCCAGTACTTC
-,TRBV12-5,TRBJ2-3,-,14,CASGLPAVVDTQYF,TGTGCTAGTGGTTTGCCAGCGGTTGTGGATACGCAGTATTTT
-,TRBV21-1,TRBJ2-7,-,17,CASSKGLPNLASYEQYF,TGTGCCAGCAGCAAAGGGTTACCAAATTTGGCCTCCTACGAGCAGTACTTC
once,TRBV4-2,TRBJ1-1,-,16,CASSQEVRAKDTEAFF,TGTGCCAGCAGCCAAGAGGTGAGGGCGAAAGACACTGAAGCTTTCTTT
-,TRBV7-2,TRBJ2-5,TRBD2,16,CASSLGLAGGQETQYF,TGTGCCAGCAGCTTAGGGCTAGCGGGGGGCCAAGAGACCCAGTACTTC
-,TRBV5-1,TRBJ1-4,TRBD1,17,CASSLGTGTGLNEKLFF,TGCGCCAGCAGCTTGGGCACCGGGACAGGACTTAATGAAAAACTGTTTTTT
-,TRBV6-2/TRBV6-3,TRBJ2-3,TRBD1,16,CASSKQGWSSTDTQYF,TGTGCCAGCAGTAAACAGGGGTGGTCTAGCACAGATACGCAGTATTTT
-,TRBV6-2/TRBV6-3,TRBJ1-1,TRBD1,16,CASSYPSDRGNTEAFF,TGTGCCAGCAGTTACCCCTCGGACAGGGGGAACACTGAAGCTTTCTTT
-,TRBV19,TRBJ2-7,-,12,CASSMSGYEQYF,TGTGCCAGTAGTATGTCCGGGTACGAGCAGTACTTC